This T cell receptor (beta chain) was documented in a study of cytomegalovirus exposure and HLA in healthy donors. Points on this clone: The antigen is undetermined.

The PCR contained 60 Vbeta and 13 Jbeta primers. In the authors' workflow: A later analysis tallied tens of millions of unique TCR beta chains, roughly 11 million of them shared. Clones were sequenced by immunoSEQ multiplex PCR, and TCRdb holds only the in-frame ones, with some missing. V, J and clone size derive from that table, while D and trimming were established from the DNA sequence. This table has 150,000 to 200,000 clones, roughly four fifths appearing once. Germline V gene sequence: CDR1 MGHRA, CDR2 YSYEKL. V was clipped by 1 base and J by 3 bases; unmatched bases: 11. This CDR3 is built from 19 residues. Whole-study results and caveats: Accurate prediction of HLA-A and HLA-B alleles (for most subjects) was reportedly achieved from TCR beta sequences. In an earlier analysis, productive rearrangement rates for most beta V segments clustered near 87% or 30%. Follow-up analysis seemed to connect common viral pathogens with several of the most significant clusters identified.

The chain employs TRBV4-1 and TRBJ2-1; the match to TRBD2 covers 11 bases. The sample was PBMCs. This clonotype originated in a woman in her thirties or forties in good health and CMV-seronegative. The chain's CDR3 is CASSQALLAGGPSYNEQFF. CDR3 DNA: TGCGCCAGCAGCCAAGCGTTGCTAGCGGGGGGACCTAGCTACAATGAGCAGTTCTTC.